The present T cell receptor beta chain was sequenced within a study of spatial heterogeneity in lung cancer. Across the study: Each time, sequencing found more beta-chain sequences than alpha-chain sequences. TCR and UMI combinations that were unique each appeared, on average, more than ten times in raw reads.

Regarding time point: sample taken at primary tumor resection. Whole RNA from tumor, nontumor lung or frozen PBMC was sequenced unsorted. In the library, each TCR cDNA molecule bore its own unique molecular identifier. MiXCR was run by TCRdb on the 5' RACE reads, yielding one entry per CDR3 protein. The table records 45,000 to 65,000 distinct CDR3 sequences, about 7% of them present only once. Germline V gene data show CDR1 as LGHNA and CDR2 as YNFKEQ. The germline V and J ends were trimmed by 6 bases and 2 bases, with 9 bases remaining between them. This CDR3 is built from 13 residues. This clonotype was recorded at least ten times.

The chain is built from TRBV4-2 and TRBJ2-3; no reliable D call. The sample consisted of PBMCs, taken at surgery. The sequence was obtained from a female donor with early-stage non-small cell lung cancer. The DNA for the CDR3 is TGTGCCAGCAGTCGAATGGTCACAGATACGCAGTATTTT. Translated, it gives CASSRMVTDTQYF.